This T cell receptor beta chain stems from a study of cytotoxic CD8 clonotypes in ibrutinib-treated CLL. The table lists this clone with a count of one. Its antigen remains unknown. From cryopreserved PBMCs came roughly 2 micrograms of genomic DNA used for TCR beta libraries. Germline V gene data show CDR1 as SGHNT and CDR2 as YENEEA. The length of the CDR3 is 15 residues. J gave up 2 bases and V 4 bases, and 2 bases lay outside the gene matches. Measured with immunoSEQ multiplex PCR; TCRdb has only the in-frame clones, and not every one. The repertoire holds 200,000 to 250,000 clones, with 79% as singletons. Study-level findings and limits: The study found baseline clonality above age-matched healthy donors, tracking circulating CD8+ T-cell counts.

The gene calls are TRBV11-3 and TRBJ2-3; 11 nucleotides match TRBD2. Here the sequenced sample was PBMCs, taken after 12 months of ibrutinib treatment. This clonotype was obtained from a human donor with chronic lymphocytic leukemia. CDR3 sequence (DNA): TGTGCCAGCAGCTATAGCGGGAGGGACACAGATACGCAGTATTTT. It is translated as CASSYSGRDTDTQYF.